This T cell receptor beta chain emerged from a study of cytomegalovirus exposure and HLA in healthy donors. Whole-study results and caveats: Common viral pathogens seemed to be connected with several of the most significant clusters, according to a later analysis. A prior analysis recorded that most TCR beta V segments were productive about 87% or about 30% of the time.

The length of the CDR3 is 15 residues. CDR1 and CDR2 (germline): MNHNS, SASEGT. In the case of this clone: What it recognizes is unknown.

Primers for the PCR totalled 60 Vbeta and 13 Jbeta. Method: immunoSEQ multiplex PCR; TCRdb's copy keeps in-frame clones and lacks some. The sample has 100,000 to 150,000 clones, around 83% seen once. The donors gave bone marrow, and they were healthy. There were likely unrecorded immune exposures, though donors were nominally healthy when sampled. This rearrangement joins TRBV6-1 to TRBJ2-5, with a weak D call TRBD2 (6 bases). The end of the DNA is better explained by TRBJ2-7, so the J call may be wrong. The receptor was derived from a girl under 10 years old in good health and CMV-seronegative. Material for sequencing was PBMCs. The CDR3 region is CASSARTGASYEQYF. In nucleotides, the CDR3 is TGTGCCAGCAGTGCGCGGACGGGAGCCTCCTACGAGCAGTACTTC.